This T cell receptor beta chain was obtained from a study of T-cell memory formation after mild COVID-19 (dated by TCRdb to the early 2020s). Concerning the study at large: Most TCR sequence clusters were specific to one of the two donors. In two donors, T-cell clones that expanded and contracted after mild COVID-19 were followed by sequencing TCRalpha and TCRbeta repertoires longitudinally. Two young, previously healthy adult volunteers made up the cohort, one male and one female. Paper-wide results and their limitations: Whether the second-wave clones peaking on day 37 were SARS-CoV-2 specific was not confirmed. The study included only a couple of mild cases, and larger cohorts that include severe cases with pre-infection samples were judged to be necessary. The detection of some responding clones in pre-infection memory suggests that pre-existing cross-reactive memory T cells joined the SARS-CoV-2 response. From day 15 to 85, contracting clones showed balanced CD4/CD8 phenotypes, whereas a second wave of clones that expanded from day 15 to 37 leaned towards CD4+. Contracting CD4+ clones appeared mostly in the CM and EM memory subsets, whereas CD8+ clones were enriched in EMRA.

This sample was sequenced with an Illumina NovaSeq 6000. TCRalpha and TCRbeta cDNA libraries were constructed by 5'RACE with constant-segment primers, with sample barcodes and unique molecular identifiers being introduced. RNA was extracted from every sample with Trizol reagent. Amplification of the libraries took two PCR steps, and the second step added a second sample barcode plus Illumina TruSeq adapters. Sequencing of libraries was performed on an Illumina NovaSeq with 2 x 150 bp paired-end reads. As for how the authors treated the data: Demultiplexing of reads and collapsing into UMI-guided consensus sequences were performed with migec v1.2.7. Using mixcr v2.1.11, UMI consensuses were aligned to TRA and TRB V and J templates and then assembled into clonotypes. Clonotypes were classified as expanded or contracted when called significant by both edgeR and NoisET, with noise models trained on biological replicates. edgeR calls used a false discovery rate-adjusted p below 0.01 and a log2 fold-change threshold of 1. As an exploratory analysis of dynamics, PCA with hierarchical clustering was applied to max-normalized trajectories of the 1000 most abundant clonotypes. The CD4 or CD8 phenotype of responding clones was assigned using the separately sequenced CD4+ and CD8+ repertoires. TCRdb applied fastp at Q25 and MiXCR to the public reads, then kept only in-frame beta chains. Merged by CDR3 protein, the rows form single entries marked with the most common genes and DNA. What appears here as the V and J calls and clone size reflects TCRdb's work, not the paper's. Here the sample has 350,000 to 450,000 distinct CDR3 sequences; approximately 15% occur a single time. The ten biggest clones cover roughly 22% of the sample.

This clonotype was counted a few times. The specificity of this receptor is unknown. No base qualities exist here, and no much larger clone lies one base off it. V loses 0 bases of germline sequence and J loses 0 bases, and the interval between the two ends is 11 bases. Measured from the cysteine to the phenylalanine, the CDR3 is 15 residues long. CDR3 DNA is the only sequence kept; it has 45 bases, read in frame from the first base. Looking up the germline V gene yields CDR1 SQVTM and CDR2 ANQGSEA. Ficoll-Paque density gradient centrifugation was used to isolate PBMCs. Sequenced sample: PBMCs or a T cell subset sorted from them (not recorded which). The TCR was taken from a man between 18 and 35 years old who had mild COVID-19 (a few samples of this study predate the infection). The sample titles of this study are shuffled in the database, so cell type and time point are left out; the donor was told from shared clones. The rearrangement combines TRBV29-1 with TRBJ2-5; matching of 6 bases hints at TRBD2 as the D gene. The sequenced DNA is TGCAGCGTTGAAGAGGGGGGAAGGTACCAAGAGACCCAGTACTTC. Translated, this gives CSVEEGGRYQETQYF.